This TCR beta chain emerged from a study of T cell responses to AZD1222 COVID-19 vaccine. Assay used: immunoSEQ multiplex PCR; TCRdb lists only in-frame clones, some missing. The sample lists some 140,000 clones; approximately 90% were seen once. Germline CDR1 reads SGHDT; CDR2 reads YYEEEE. The V segment lost 6 bases and the J segment 8 bases; nucleotides outside the gene matches: 10. The CDR3 is 15 amino acids. In its sample, this clone was seen once. The specimen was peripheral blood, collected on day 0 of AZD1222 vaccination. This TCR was sampled from an adult in good health. V is TRBV5-6 and J is TRBJ2-1; the match to TRBD2 covers 11 bases. CDR3 in DNA: TGTGCCAGCACCGAACTAGCGGGAGTTTTGGATGAGCAGTTCTTC. Translation gives CASTELAGVLDEQFF.